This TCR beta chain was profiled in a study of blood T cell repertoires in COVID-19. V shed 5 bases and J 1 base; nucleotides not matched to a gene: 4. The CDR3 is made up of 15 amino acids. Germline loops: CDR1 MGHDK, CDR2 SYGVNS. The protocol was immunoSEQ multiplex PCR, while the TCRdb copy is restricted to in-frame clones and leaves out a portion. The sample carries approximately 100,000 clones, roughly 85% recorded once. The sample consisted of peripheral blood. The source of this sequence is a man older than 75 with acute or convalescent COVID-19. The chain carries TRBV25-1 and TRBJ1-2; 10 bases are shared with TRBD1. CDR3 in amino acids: CASSIGQGVNYGYTF. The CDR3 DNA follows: TGTGCCAGCAGTATAGGACAGGGGGTTAACTATGGCTACACCTTC.